The 12 T cell receptor beta chains below were found in one sample sequenced in a study of T cells in Graves' hyperthyroidism and ophthalmopathy. TCR beta CDR3 regions were amplified from RNA transcripts. The HTBI primer set served for first-round RT-PCR of the TCR CDR3. In TCRdb, the multiplex PCR reads were re-called with MiXCR into one record per CDR3 protein. The sample contains around 600,000 distinct CDR3 sequences, over 40% of which appear only once. The specimen was peripheral blood or thyroid tissue (not recorded which). These TCRs come from an adult man with Graves' disease, either hyperthyroidism or ophthalmopathy (not recorded which).

The chain recombines TRBV19 with TRBJ1-3, with unresolved D. There are 17 residues in the CDR3. CDR1 is LNHDA and CDR2 is SQIVND in the germline V gene (reference sequence). V was clipped by 3 bases and J by 2 bases, with 17 bases between them. CDR3 residues: CASSMGWGVNTGNTIYF. The CDR3 DNA reads TGTGCCAGTAGTATGGGGTGGGGAGTAAACACTGGAAACACCATATATTTT.

This clonotype has a handful of counts. The genes are TRBV13 and TRBJ1-2; D perhaps matches TRBD1 (5 bases). CDR1 and CDR2 (germline): PRHDT, FYEKMQ (reference sequence). The CDR3 sequence is 13 residues long. Trimming took off 4 bases at V and 4 bases at J, with 10 bases between the two ends. The CDR3 sequence: CASSSRDGYGYTF. In DNA form, the CDR3 reads TGTGCCAGCAGCTCAAGGGACGGCTATGGCTACACCTTC.

The chain links TRBV25-1 to TRBJ2-1, with D unclear. V was clipped by 1 base and J by 6 bases, with 4 bases between them. Germline assignment: CDR1 MGHDK and CDR2 SYGVNS. This CDR3 has 12 amino acids. The CDR3 reads CASSEWGNEQFF. DNA for the CDR3: TGTGCCAGCAGTGAATGGGGCAATGAGCAGTTCTTC.

This chain uses TRBV19 with TRBJ2-2; D might be TRBD1 (5 bases). CDR3 length: 16 residues. Germline-derived CDR1 and CDR2 are LNHDA and SQIVND (reference sequence). Deletions cut 0 bases from V and 0 bases from J, with 8 bases between. Written as DNA, the CDR3 is TGTGCCAGTAGTATAGAACAGGTTTCGAACACCGGGGAGCTGTTTTTT. It yields the protein CASSIEQVSNTGELFF.

The rearrangement joins TRBV20-1 to TRBJ1-6; no clear D gene. Trimming removed 0 bases at V and 9 bases at J, with 12 bases between. The CDR3 extends over 14 amino acids. Germline values: CDR1 DFQATT, CDR2 SNEGSKA (reference sequence). CDR3 bases: TGCAGTGCTAGAGATGAGCTCGGCAGTTCACCCCTCCACTTT. Encoded protein: CSARDELGSSPLHF.

The V gene is TRBV2, the J gene TRBJ1-1, with D perhaps matching TRBD1 (5 bases). Germline assignment: CDR1 SNHLY and CDR2 FYNNEI. V was cut by 6 bases and J by 12 bases, with 11 bases left in between. There are 10 residues in the CDR3. For the CDR3, the DNA is TGTGCCAGCAGGAAGACAGTGTCTTTCTTT. As protein: CASRKTVSFF.

There are many counts of this clonotype. The rearrangement joins TRBV29-1 to TRBJ1-1; no clear D. Germline CDR1 reads SQVTM; CDR2 reads ANQGSEA. Trimming took 7 bases from V and 0 from J, leaving 6 bases between them. This CDR3 spans 11 amino acids. Here the CDR3 DNA reads TGCAGCGGGACCATGAACACTGAAGCTTTCTTT. Protein product: CSGTMNTEAFF.

The gene calls are TRBV20-1 and TRBJ1-5; possibly TRBD1 for D (5 bases). CDR1 and CDR2 from the germline V gene are DFQATT and SNEGSKA (reference sequence). The CDR3 runs 15 residues. Trimming removed 5 bases at V and 6 bases at J, with 20 bases between. CDR3 DNA sequence: TGCAGTGCTGGAACCGGGCAGGGATGGGGTCAGCCCCAGCATTTT. It encodes CSAGTGQGWGQPQHF.

This clonotype was detected a few times. V gene TRBV11-2 combines with J gene TRBJ1-3; 7 nucleotides line up with TRBD1. With V trimmed by 6 bases and J by 2 bases, 7 bases remained unmatched. CDR1 is SGHAT, CDR2 FQNNGV, per germline. The CDR3 spans 15 residues. CDR3: CASRPKGAPGNTIYF. The DNA for the CDR3 is TGTGCCAGCAGGCCCAAGGGGGCTCCTGGAAACACCATATATTTT.

The count of this clonotype is one. This chain links TRBV29-1 with TRBJ1-4; maybe TRBD1 (5 bases). Trimming removed 8 bases at V and 0 bases at J, with 13 bases between. CDR1 is SQVTM, CDR2 ANQGSEA, per germline. The CDR3 is 14 amino acids. Here the CDR3 reads CSTERGATNEKLFF. As DNA, the CDR3 is TGCAGCACAGAGAGGGGAGCAACTAATGAAAAACTGTTTTTT.

This clonotype was detected only a few times. V usage is TRBV29-1 and J usage is TRBJ1-2; TRBD1 agrees at 11 bases. This CDR3 has 15 residues. Germline CDR1 reads SQVTM; CDR2 reads ANQGSEA. V trimming: 2 bases; J trimming: 3 bases; junction bases outside the gene matches: 5. The CDR3 region is CSVESRDRGDYGYTF. DNA of the CDR3: TGCAGCGTTGAATCCCGGGACAGGGGGGACTATGGCTACACCTTC. Together with reference TRBV29-1 and TRBJ1-2, the CDR3 gives the full variable domain: SAVISQKPSRDICQRGTSLTIQCQVDSQVTMMFWYRQQPGQSLTLIATANQGSEATYESGFVIDKFPISRPNLTFSTLTVSNMSPEDSSIYLCSVESRDRGDYGYTFGSGTRLTVV.

The rearrangement joins TRBV9 to TRBJ1-6; D perhaps matches TRBD1 (6 bases). V dropped 4 bases and J dropped 7 bases, with 15 bases sitting between them. CDR1 is SGDLS and CDR2 is YYNGEE in the germline V gene. The CDR3 length is 15 residues. In DNA form, the CDR3 reads TGTGCCAGCAGCTTCGGGGGCGTACCGAATTCACCCCTCCACTTT. As protein: CASSFGGVPNSPLHF.